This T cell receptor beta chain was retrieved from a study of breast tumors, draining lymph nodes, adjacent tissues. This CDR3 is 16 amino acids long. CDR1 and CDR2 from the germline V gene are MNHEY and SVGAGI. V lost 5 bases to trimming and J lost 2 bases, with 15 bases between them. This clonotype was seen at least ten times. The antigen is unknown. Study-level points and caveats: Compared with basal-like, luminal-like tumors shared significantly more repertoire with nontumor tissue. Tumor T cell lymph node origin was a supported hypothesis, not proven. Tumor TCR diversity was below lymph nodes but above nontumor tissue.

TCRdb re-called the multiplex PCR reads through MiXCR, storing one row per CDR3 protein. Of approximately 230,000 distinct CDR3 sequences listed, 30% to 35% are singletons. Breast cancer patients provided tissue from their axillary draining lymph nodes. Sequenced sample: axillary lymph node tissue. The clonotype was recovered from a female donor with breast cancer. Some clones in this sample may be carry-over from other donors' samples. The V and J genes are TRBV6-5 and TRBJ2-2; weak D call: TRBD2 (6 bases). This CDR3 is CASSKRSGYNTGELFF. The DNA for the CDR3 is TGTGCCAGCAGTAAACGTAGCGGATACAACACCGGGGAGCTGTTTTTT.